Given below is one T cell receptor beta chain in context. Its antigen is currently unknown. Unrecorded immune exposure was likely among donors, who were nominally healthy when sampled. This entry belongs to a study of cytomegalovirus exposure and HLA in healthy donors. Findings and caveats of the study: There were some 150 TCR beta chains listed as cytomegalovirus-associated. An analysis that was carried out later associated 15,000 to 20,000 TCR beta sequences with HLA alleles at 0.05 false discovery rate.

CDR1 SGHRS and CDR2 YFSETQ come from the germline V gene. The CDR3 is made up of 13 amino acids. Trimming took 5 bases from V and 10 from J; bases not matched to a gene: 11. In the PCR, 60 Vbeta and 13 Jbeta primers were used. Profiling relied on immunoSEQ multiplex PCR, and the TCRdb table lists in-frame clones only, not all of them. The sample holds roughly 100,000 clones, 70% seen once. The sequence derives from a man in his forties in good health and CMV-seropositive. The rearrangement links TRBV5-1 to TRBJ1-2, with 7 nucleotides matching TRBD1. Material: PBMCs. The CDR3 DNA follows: TGCGCCAGCAGTCCCGGGACAGTGAGTTTCTACACCTTC. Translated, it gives CASSPGTVSFYTF.